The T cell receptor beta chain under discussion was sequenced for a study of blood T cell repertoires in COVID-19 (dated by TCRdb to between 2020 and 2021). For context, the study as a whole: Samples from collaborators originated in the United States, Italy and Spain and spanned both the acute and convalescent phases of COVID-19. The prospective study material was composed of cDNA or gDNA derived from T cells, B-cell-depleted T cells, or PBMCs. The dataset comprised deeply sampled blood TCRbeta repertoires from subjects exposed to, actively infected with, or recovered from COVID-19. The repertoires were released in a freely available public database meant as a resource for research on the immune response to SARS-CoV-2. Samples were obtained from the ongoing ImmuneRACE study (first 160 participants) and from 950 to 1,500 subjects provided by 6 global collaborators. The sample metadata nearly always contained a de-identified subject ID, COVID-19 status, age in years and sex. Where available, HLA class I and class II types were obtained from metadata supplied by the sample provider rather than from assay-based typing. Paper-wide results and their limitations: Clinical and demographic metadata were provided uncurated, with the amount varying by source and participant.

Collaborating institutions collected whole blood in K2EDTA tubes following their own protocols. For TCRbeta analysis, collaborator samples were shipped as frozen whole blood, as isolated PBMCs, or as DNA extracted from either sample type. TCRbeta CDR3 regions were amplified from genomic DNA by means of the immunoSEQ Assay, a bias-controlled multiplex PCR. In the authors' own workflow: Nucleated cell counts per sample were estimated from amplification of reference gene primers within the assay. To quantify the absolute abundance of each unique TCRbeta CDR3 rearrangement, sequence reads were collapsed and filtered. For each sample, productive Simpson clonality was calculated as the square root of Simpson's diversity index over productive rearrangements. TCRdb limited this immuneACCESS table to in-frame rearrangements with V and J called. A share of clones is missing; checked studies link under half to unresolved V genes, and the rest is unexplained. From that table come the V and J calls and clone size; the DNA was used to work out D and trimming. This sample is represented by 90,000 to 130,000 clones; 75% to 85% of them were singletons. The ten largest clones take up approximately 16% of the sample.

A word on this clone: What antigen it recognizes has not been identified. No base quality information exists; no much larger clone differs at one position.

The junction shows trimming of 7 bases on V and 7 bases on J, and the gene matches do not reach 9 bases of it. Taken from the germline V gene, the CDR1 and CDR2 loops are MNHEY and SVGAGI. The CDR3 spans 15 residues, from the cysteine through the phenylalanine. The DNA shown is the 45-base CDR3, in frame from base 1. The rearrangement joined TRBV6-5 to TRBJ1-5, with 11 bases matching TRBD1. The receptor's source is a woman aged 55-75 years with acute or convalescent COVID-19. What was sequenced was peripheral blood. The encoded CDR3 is CASTFPGTGGQPQHF. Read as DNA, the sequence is TGTGCCAGCACCTTTCCCGGGACAGGGGGACAGCCCCAGCATTTT.